The entry that follows covers one T cell receptor beta chain sequence. This table comes from immunoSEQ multiplex PCR, and its TCRdb copy is limited to in-frame clones, with some not included. Here the sample spans hundreds of thousands of clones, about 88% being singletons. This specimen comes from a study of blood T cell repertoires in COVID-19. Study-wide context: The United States, Italy and Spain supplied acute and convalescent COVID-19 samples. The cDNA or gDNA used as material had been derived from T cells, B-cell-depleted T cells, or PBMCs.

Researchers sorted participants into cohorts using their self-reported clinical history. The recovered donors of Cohort 3 showed two negative PCRs, clearance, or symptom resolution. The CDR3 sequence is 16 residues long. Germline CDR1 is SGDLS and CDR2 is YYNGEE. The V segment lost 3 bases and the J segment 5 bases; nucleotides outside the gene matches: 7. The origin of this receptor is a man between 60 and 75 years old who had recovered from COVID-19. Sequenced input: PBMCs or T cells enriched from blood (not recorded which). V usage is TRBV9 and J usage is TRBJ2-2; 10 bases agree with TRBD2. The CDR3 region has the DNA TGTGCCAGCAGCGGCTCTAGCGGGAGTTATACCGGGGAGCTGTTTTTT. Translation gives CASSGSSGSYTGELFF.